The 21 T cell receptor beta chains presented below share a single source sample, sequenced in a study of cytomegalovirus exposure and HLA in healthy donors. Vbeta (60) and Jbeta (13) primers were used in the PCR. The method was immunoSEQ multiplex PCR; TCRdb's version includes in-frame clones alone and lacks a portion of them. The sample shows more than 150,000 clones, approximately 85% of them seen only once. The sample comprised PBMCs. The receptors stem from a woman under 30 in good health and CMV-seronegative.

V is TRBV28 and J is TRBJ2-1; 8 bases are a match to TRBD2. The junction had 17 bases not matched to a gene; V was cut back by 5 bases and J by 14 bases. This CDR3 has 15 amino acids. Looked up from germline, CDR1 is MDHEN and CDR2 is SYDVKM. CDR3 residues: CASSPPREASVQEFF. As DNA, the CDR3 is TGTGCCAGCAGTCCCCCGCGGGAGGCCTCGGTCCAAGAGTTCTTC.

The gene calls are TRBV5-1 and TRBJ1-3; perhaps TRBD1 as D (5 bases). The germline V gene has CDR1 SGHRS and CDR2 YFSETQ. The CDR3 has 15 amino acids. V lost 0 bases, J lost 6 bases, and 13 bases lay in between. CDR3 amino acids: CASSLGQGGENTIYF. The CDR3 DNA reads as TGCGCCAGCAGCTTGGGGCAGGGTGGCGAAAACACCATATATTTT.

V usage is TRBV27 and J usage is TRBJ2-3; D is ambiguous. CDR3 size: 16 residues. CDR1 is MNHEY, CDR2 SMNVEV, per germline (reference sequence). V was clipped by 4 bases and J by 0 bases, with 14 bases between them. The CDR3 DNA sequence: TGTGCCAGCAGTTCAAGTCGGCCGACTAGCACAGATACGCAGTATTTT. It codes for CASSSSRPTSTDTQYF.

DNA of the CDR3: TGTGCCAGCAGCTCTCTGACAGGGGCCTACTACGAGCAGTACTTC. The encoded protein is CASSSLTGAYYEQYF. The rearrangement links TRBV13 to TRBJ2-7; 8 nucleotides line up with TRBD1. CDR3 size: 15 residues. The germline CDR1 and CDR2 sequences are PRHDT and FYEKMQ (reference sequence). J gave up 3 bases and V 4 bases, and 8 bases lay outside the gene matches.

V is TRBV9 and J is TRBJ2-7, with TRBD2 matching over 8 bases. This CDR3 region has 15 residues. Unmatched junction bases numbered 9, after V lost 3 bases and J lost 4 bases. In germline, CDR1 is SGDLS, CDR2 YYNGEE. This chain's CDR3 is CASSEGSGRGYEQYF. The DNA of the CDR3 is TGTGCCAGCAGCGAGGGGTCCGGGAGGGGGTACGAGCAGTACTTC.

The genes are TRBV9 and TRBJ2-7, with 10 bases identical to TRBD2. Looked up from germline, CDR1 is SGDLS and CDR2 is YYNGEE. This CDR3 comprises 12 residues. The J segment lost 7 bases and the V segment lost 3 bases, leaving 1 base of the junction unmatched. This CDR3 is CASSGLAGEQYF. The CDR3, as DNA: TGTGCCAGCAGCGGACTAGCGGGTGAGCAGTACTTC.

The rearrangement joins TRBV9 to TRBJ2-2, with D perhaps TRBD2 (6 bases). The germline V gene encodes CDR1 SGDLS and CDR2 YYNGEE. Trimming took off 5 bases at V and 1 base at J, with 6 bases between the two ends. This CDR3 contains 13 residues. In DNA, the CDR3 is TGTGCCAGCAGGGGGGGGAACACCGGGGAGCTGTTTTTT. This gives the protein CASRGGNTGELFF.

V and J are TRBV27 and TRBJ2-7; 8 bases are a match to TRBD2. CDR3 size: 14 residues. Germline V gene lookup returns CDR1 MNHEY and CDR2 SMNVEV (reference sequence). V shed 5 bases and J 5 bases; nucleotides not matched to a gene: 8. The DNA of the CDR3 is TGTGCCAGCAGTCGCCCGGGACTAGGTGACGAGCAGTACTTC. Its protein is CASSRPGLGDEQYF.

V is TRBV11-2 and J is TRBJ1-1, with 9 bases aligning to TRBD1. The J segment lost 2 bases and the V segment lost 9 bases, leaving 4 bases of the junction unmatched. Germline lookup yields CDR1 SGHAT and CDR2 FQNNGV. This CDR3 has 13 amino acids. CDR3 region: CASMGQGNTEAFF. The CDR3, as DNA: TGTGCCAGTATGGGACAGGGAAACACTGAAGCTTTCTTT.

The chain combines TRBV6-5 with TRBJ2-3, with a possible D match to TRBD1 (6 bases). Germline lookup yields CDR1 MNHEY and CDR2 SVGAGI. Trimming removed 8 bases at V and 14 bases at J, with 20 bases between. This CDR3 spans 12 amino acids. CDR3 sequence (DNA): TGTGCCAGCGGAAACGAGGGGGTCCGGGTGTATTTT. Protein: CASGNEGVRVYF.

Here the CDR3 reads CASSLQGFGTSGYNEQFF. CDR3 bases: TGTGCCAGCAGCTTACAAGGGTTTGGGACTAGCGGTTACAATGAGCAGTTCTTC. J is TRBJ2-1 and V is TRBV7-3; 11 bases line up with TRBD2. With V trimmed by 2 bases and J by 4 bases, 10 bases remained unmatched. Germline V lookup: CDR1 SGHTA, CDR2 FQGTGA. The CDR3 has 18 amino acids.

The rearrangement joins TRBV7-8 to TRBJ2-6; D not resolved. This CDR3 spans 14 amino acids. V lost 4 bases and J lost 0, with 4 bases in between. The germline gives CDR1 SGHVS, CDR2 FQNEAQ. The CDR3, as DNA: TGTGCCAGCAGCTCCGGCTCTGGGGCCAACGTCCTGACTTTC. This encodes CASSSGSGANVLTF.

The V call is TRBV19, the J call TRBJ2-7; 9 positions match TRBD2. The CDR3 extends over 12 amino acids. CDR1 and CDR2 (germline): LNHDA, SQIVND (reference sequence). V lost 8 bases, J lost 7 bases, and 6 bases stayed unmatched. In DNA form, the CDR3 reads TGTGCCAGTGAAGGACTAGCGAGAGAGCAGTACTTC. This codes for CASEGLAREQYF.

The chain combines TRBV7-3 with TRBJ1-1; 7 bases are shared with TRBD1. The CDR3 totals 16 residues. The trim removed 2 bases at V and 1 base at J, leaving 7 bases unmatched. Germline CDR1 and CDR2: SGHTA and FQGTGA. CDR3 sequence (DNA): TGTGCCAGCAGCTTATATCCAGGGGGGCCGAACACTGAAGCTTTCTTT. Amino acid sequence: CASSLYPGGPNTEAFF.

The rearrangement uses TRBV6-5 and TRBJ2-3; 11 bases map to TRBD2. V shed 4 bases, J shed 6 bases, and the junction held 6 bases outside the gene matches. The CDR3 has 15 residues. Per the germline V gene, CDR1 is MNHEY and CDR2 is SVGAGI. The CDR3 sequence is CASSSVAGGPDTQYF. CDR3 DNA sequence: TGTGCCAGCAGTTCCGTAGCGGGGGGGCCCGATACGCAGTATTTT.

This rearrangement joins TRBV6-6 to TRBJ2-1; D is unclear. CDR1 MNHNY and CDR2 SVGAGI come from the germline V gene (reference sequence). Trimming shortened V by 4 bases and J by 10 bases, and 11 bases separated the two germline ends. There are 12 residues in the CDR3. The CDR3 region is CASSSHLWEQFF. The DNA for the CDR3 is TGTGCCAGCAGTTCACATTTGTGGGAGCAGTTCTTC.

Concerning this clone itself: The junction does not match germline at one end; this may be a read error. The chain is built from TRBV5-6 and TRBJ1-1, with 8 bases aligning to TRBD1. From germline, CDR1 is SGHDT and CDR2 YYEEEE. The CDR3 covers 14 residues. CDR3 DNA: TGTGCCAGCAGCTTCGCACAGGGGGGCACTAAAGCTTTCTTT. Translated: CASSFAQGGTKAFF.

This clone was counted a few times. J is TRBJ2-1 and V is TRBV18, with 13 bases lining up with TRBD2. V gave up 2 bases and J gave up 8 bases; unmatched junction bases: 15. Per germline, CDR1 KGHSH and CDR2 LQKENI. The CDR3 spans 19 residues. CDR3 region: CASSPRPIKTSGRLHEQFF. The CDR3 DNA reads as TGTGCCAGCTCACCAAGACCAATTAAGACTAGCGGGAGGCTCCATGAGCAGTTCTTC.

The gene calls are TRBV10-3 and TRBJ2-3, with 8 nucleotides matching TRBD2. CDR3 size: 16 residues. CDR1 is ENHRY and CDR2 is SYGVKD in the germline V gene. Unmatched junction bases numbered 7, after V lost 1 base and J lost 4 bases. CDR3 DNA: TGTGCCATCAGTGAGTGGTTGCGGGAGGTCCCAGATACGCAGTATTTT. Translating it yields CAISEWLREVPDTQYF.

The chain links TRBV7-9 to TRBJ2-2; 10 bases fit TRBD1. CDR1 and CDR2 from the germline V gene are SEHNR and FQNEAQ (reference sequence). V gave up 6 bases and J gave up 4 bases; unmatched junction bases: 14. The CDR3 runs to 18 residues. In DNA form, the CDR3 reads TGTGCCAGCAGTCGACCCCGGGCGGGACAGGGGACCACCGGGGAGCTGTTTTTT. Translated: CASSRPRAGQGTTGELFF.

The V and J genes are TRBV4-1 and TRBJ2-1; 7 bases line up with TRBD2. V shed 3 bases, J shed 2 bases, and the junction held 13 bases outside the gene matches. This CDR3 has 18 amino acids. Germline V lookup: CDR1 MGHRA, CDR2 YSYEKL. The CDR3 protein is CASSHTPGRDLAYNEQFF. The CDR3 DNA reads TGCGCCAGCAGCCACACCCCAGGGAGGGACTTAGCCTACAATGAGCAGTTCTTC.